One sample yielded the 20 T cell receptor beta chains listed below, sequenced in a study of regulatory T cells in long-lasting Graves disease. According to the study, TCR beta libraries were built with iRepertoire HTBI primers and CDR3-region Arm-PCR. TCRdb itself ran the multiplex PCR reads through MiXCR, one entry per CDR3 protein. The sample lists 550,000 to 600,000 distinct CDR3 sequences, roughly 15% seen once, with more than 10% in the top ten. Time point indicated: newly diagnosed GD, antithyroid drugs for less than 3 months. Isolated PBMC RNA provided the starting material for the TCR library. The data were also submitted as part of a second study, on T cells in Graves' hyperthyroidism and ophthalmopathy.

The sequencing used peripheral blood mononuclear cells (PBMCs), collected at new diagnosis, from a patient treated with antithyroid drugs. The receptor source for this set is a man between 18 and 35 years old with Graves disease.

The chain has TRBV6-2 or TRBV6-3 and TRBJ1-1, with unresolved D. Per germline, CDR1 MNHEY and CDR2 SVGEGT. Trimming pared 6 bases from V and 0 bases from J, leaving 8 bases between. The CDR3 runs to 13 residues. Here the CDR3 reads CASRYGLNTEAFF. CDR3 coding DNA: TGTGCCAGCAGGTACGGCCTGAACACTGAAGCTTTCTTT.

Notes on this clonotype: A single base separates this from a much larger clone, so it may be a read error. The conserved phenylalanine or tryptophan normally closing the CDR3 is absent here, so this likely arose from a read error. The V gene is TRBV7-7, the J gene TRBJ2-1, with unresolved D. CDR1 SSHAT and CDR2 FNYEAQ come from the germline V gene (reference sequence). The CDR3 consists of 13 residues. The CDR3 spells CASSLADGNEQFC. The CDR3 region has the DNA TGTGCTAGCAGCTTAGCCGACGGCAATGAGCAGTTCTGC.

With respect to this clonotype: A much larger clonotype is one base distant, so this may be a read error. The chain couples TRBV6-1 to TRBJ2-5, with unresolved D. The CDR3 loop spans 16 amino acids. V gave up 4 bases and J gave up 2 bases, with 17 bases separating them. The germline gives CDR1 MNHNS, CDR2 SASEGT. The chain's CDR3 is CASSGITRPPQETQYF. The CDR3 DNA reads TGTGCCAGCAGTGGGATTACGAGACCCCCGCAAGAGACCCAGTACTTC.

The chain carries TRBV30 and TRBJ2-5; possibly TRBD2 for D (6 bases). CDR1 and CDR2 (germline): GTSNPN, SVGIG (reference sequence). Trimming took 4 bases from V and 3 from J, leaving 9 bases between them. The CDR3 is 12 amino acids. DNA for the CDR3: TGTGCCTGGACTAGCGAGGAAGAGACCCAGTACTTC. It codes for CAWTSEEETQYF.

The chain is built from TRBV5-1 and TRBJ1-3; D call uncertain. Trimming shortened V by 3 bases and J by 0 bases, and 13 bases separated the two germline ends. Germline V gives CDR1 SGHRS, CDR2 YFSETQ. The CDR3 totals 16 residues. Here the CDR3 DNA reads TGCGCCAGCAGCTATTCGACACAACTCTCTGGAAACACCATATATTTT. This codes for CASSYSTQLSGNTIYF.

This clonotype came up many times. V usage is TRBV12-3 or TRBV12-4 and J usage is TRBJ2-3; 7 bases fit TRBD2. The CDR3 contains 15 residues. Losses at the gene ends were 2 bases for V and 0 bases for J; bases not matched to a gene: 2. The CDR3 DNA reads TGTGCCAGCAGTTTAAGCGGGATGAGCACAGATACGCAGTATTTT. It is translated as CASSLSGMSTDTQYF.

The gene calls are TRBV5-1 and TRBJ2-2, with TRBD2 matching over 8 bases. The V gene end was trimmed by 8 bases and the J gene end by 2 bases; junction bases not matched to a gene: 5. The CDR3 contains 14 residues. Germline V CDR1 and CDR2: SGHRS, YFSETQ. CDR3 region: CASVAGTNTGELFF. As DNA, the CDR3 is TGCGCCAGTGTAGCGGGAACAAACACCGGGGAGCTGTTTTTT. Full variable domain (missing parts from reference TRBV5-1 and TRBJ2-2): KAGVTQTPRYLIKTRGQQVTLSCSPISGHRSVSWYQQTPGQGLQFLFEYFSETQRNKGNFPGRFSGRQFSNSRSEMNVSTLELGDSALYLCASVAGTNTGELFFGEGSRLTVL.

This clonotype came up a few times. V usage is TRBV20-1 and J usage is TRBJ1-5, with D maybe TRBD1 (6 bases). The V and J ends lost 2 bases and 0 bases respectively, with 14 bases between them. The CDR3 runs 16 residues. Germline V gene sequence: CDR1 DFQATT, CDR2 SNEGSKA (reference sequence). CDR3 nucleotides: TGCAGTGCTAGATGGAGGGGCAGGGGTAGCAATCAGCCCCAGCATTTT. Protein sequence: CSARWRGRGSNQPQHF.

This clonotype was detected only a few times. This chain uses TRBV30 with TRBJ2-1, with D perhaps matching TRBD1 (5 bases). The CDR3 loop spans 15 amino acids. From germline, CDR1 is GTSNPN and CDR2 SVGIG (reference sequence). V lost 2 bases and J lost 3, with 14 bases in between. The CDR3 sequence is CAWSPTDSHYNEQFF. The CDR3 DNA is TGTGCCTGGAGTCCAACCGACAGTCACTACAATGAGCAGTTCTTC.

To note about this clonotype: Being one base from a much bigger clone, this may be a read error. The chain combines TRBV20-1 with TRBJ1-2; D is unclear. Per the germline V gene, CDR1 is DFQATT and CDR2 is SNEGSKA (reference sequence). This CDR3 comprises 16 residues. The CDR3 is CSARGTGDTPNYGCTF. In nucleotides, the CDR3 is TGCAGTGCTAGAGGCACGGGAGACACCCCTAACTATGGCTGCACCTTC.

The chain combines TRBV4-1 with TRBJ2-7, with TRBD1 matching 8 bases. CDR3 length: 15 amino acids. V lost 4 bases to trimming and J lost 3 bases; unmatched junction nucleotides: 8. In germline, CDR1 is MGHRA, CDR2 YSYEKL. CDR3 sequence: CASSRLGQGDYEQYF. CDR3 DNA sequence: TGCGCCAGCAGCCGACTCGGACAGGGAGACTACGAGCAGTACTTC.

The chain joins TRBV14 to TRBJ2-5; 8 bases line up with TRBD2. The V gene's germline CDR1 is SGHDN and CDR2 FVKESK. V dropped 0 bases and J dropped 5; count of bases not matched to a gene: 14. The CDR3 has 18 residues. The CDR3 bases are TGTGCCAGCAGCCAAGAAGGCGGCGGGAGGTACCCCGGGGAGACCCAGTACTTC. Translated, it gives CASSQEGGGRYPGETQYF.

The chain employs TRBV13 and TRBJ2-3, with 7 bases matching TRBD2. The germline CDR1 and CDR2 sequences are PRHDT and FYEKMQ (reference sequence). V lost 4 bases, J lost 4 bases, and 17 bases stayed unmatched. CDR3 length equals 18 residues. DNA of the CDR3: TGTGCCAGCAGCTCCACTTATTTAGGGACTATGGATGCAGATACGCAGTATTTT. It codes for CASSSTYLGTMDADTQYF.

This chain joins TRBV6-1 and TRBJ1-3, with TRBD1 as a possible D gene (5 bases). V dropped 2 bases and J dropped 12 bases, with 14 bases sitting between them. The germline V gene encodes CDR1 MNHNS and CDR2 SASEGT. The CDR3 is made up of 13 amino acids. In DNA form, the CDR3 reads TGTGCCAGCAGTGAATGGGGGGAGGCGGGCATATATTTT. Its translation: CASSEWGEAGIYF.

V and J are TRBV5-1 and TRBJ2-2, with 8 bases fitting TRBD1. The CDR3 covers 15 residues. Trimming cost V 4 bases and J 4 bases; bases outside gene matches: 6. CDR1 and CDR2 from the germline V gene are SGHRS and YFSETQ. Here the CDR3 DNA reads TGCGCCAGCAGCCAAAATGGACAGGGCACCGGGGAGCTGTTTTTT. Translation: CASSQNGQGTGELFF.

This clonotype appeared a few times. This chain's CDR3 is CSAEGGGLLGEQFF. The CDR3 coding sequence is TGCAGTGCCGAGGGGGGAGGGCTTCTAGGTGAGCAGTTCTTC. The chain links TRBV20-1 to TRBJ2-1, with a weak D call TRBD2 (7 bases). Per the germline V gene, CDR1 is DFQATT and CDR2 is SNEGSKA (reference sequence). Deletions cut 6 bases from V and 9 bases from J, with 21 bases between. The CDR3 has 14 residues.

This clonotype was found many times. This chain links TRBV3-1 with TRBJ2-1, with D possibly being TRBD2 (6 bases). The CDR3 totals 18 residues. Germline-derived CDR1 and CDR2 are LGHDT and YNNKEL (reference sequence). V was cut by 2 bases and J by 4 bases, with 21 bases left in between. The CDR3 protein is CASSQYAGLSAVYNEQFF. In DNA form, the CDR3 reads TGTGCCAGCAGCCAATACGCCGGACTATCTGCGGTGTACAATGAGCAGTTCTTC.

This clonotype was observed at least ten times. The chain recombines TRBV3-1 with TRBJ2-2, with 8 bases that match TRBD1. Germline assignment: CDR1 LGHDT and CDR2 YNNKEL (reference sequence). With 0 bases clipped from V and 4 bases from J, the junction kept 7 bases outside the gene matches. The CDR3 runs 17 residues. The CDR3 DNA follows: TGTGCCAGCAGCCAAGATGTATGGACAGGGCTCACCGGGGAGCTGTTTTTT. Residues: CASSQDVWTGLTGELFF.

Of note for this clonotype: Possible read error: a much larger clone is one base away. J is TRBJ2-7 and V is TRBV10-3, with D tentatively TRBD2 (6 bases). The CDR3 covers 13 residues. Per the germline V gene, CDR1 is ENHRY and CDR2 is SYGVKD. The DNA of the CDR3 is TGTGCCATCCGTGATGGGGGGAGCGACGAGCAGTACTTC. Translated, it gives CAIRDGGSDEQYF.

In this sample, this clonotype turned up many times. V usage is TRBV12-3 or TRBV12-4 and J usage is TRBJ2-3, with D possibly matching TRBD1 (5 bases). V lost 3 bases to trimming and J lost 4 bases, with 17 bases between them. There are 16 residues in the CDR3. The CDR3 loop reads CASSFPRAGRADTQYF. DNA for the CDR3: TGTGCCAGCAGTTTCCCCAGGGCAGGGCGCGCAGATACGCAGTATTTT.